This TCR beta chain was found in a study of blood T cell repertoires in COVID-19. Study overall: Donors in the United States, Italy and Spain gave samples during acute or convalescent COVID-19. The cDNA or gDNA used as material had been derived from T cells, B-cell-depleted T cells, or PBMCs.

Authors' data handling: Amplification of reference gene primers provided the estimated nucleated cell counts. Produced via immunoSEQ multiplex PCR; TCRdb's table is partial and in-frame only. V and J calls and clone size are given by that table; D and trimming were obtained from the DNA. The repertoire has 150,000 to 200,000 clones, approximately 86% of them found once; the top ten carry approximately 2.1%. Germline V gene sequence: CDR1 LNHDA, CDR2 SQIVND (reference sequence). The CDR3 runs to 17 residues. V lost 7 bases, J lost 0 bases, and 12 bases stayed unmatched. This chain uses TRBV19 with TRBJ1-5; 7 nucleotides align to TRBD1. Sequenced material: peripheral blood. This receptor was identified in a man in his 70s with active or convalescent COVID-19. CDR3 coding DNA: TGTGCCAGTACCCCGAGGGGGCAGCAATATAGCAATCAGCCCCAGCATTTT. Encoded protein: CASTPRGQQYSNQPQHF.